Described below is a single TCR beta chain sequence and its context. Its matching antigen is unknown. Germline-derived CDR1 and CDR2 are LGHNA and YSLEER. The CDR3 is 16 amino acids. J was trimmed by 10 bases and V by 0 bases; bases with no gene match: 9. A sample-barcoded 5' primer and a J-beta primer mix were used in a second PCR of about 7 to 12 cycles. One entry per CDR3 protein results from TCRdb running MiXCR on the 5' RACE reads. The sample lists some 900,000 distinct CDR3 sequences, roughly 52% occurring once. This record belongs to a study of blood T cells in healthy people across ages. Broader study findings: PBMC samples, being unsorted, prevented any conclusive comparison of naive and antigen-experienced cells. Relative to aged donors, long-lived donors carried more naive CD4+ cells and displayed higher diversity.

The origin of this receptor is a man aged 25-40 years in good health. Sequences were obtained from blood. The rearrangement joins TRBV4-3 to TRBJ1-6, with 7 bases aligning to TRBD1. CDR3 nucleotides: TGCGCCAGCAGCCAAGATTTCAGGGGGTCAGGATCACCCCTCCACTTT. Translation gives CASSQDFRGSGSPLHF.